This passage covers 21 T cell receptor beta chains from one sample sequenced in a study of control samples from healthy donors and cancer patients. TCRdb's table, derived via immunoSEQ multiplex PCR, lists solely in-frame clones and lacks some. The table has 55,000 to 85,000 clones, 80% to 90% seen once. The sequencing sample was made of PBMCs. Every receptor here comes from a woman in her forties or fifties with head and neck cancer.

The chain is built from TRBV5-1 and TRBJ2-3; 8 bases align to TRBD2. Germline CDR1 is SGHRS and CDR2 is YFSETQ. This CDR3 has 15 amino acids. The V and J ends lost 2 bases and 3 bases, in that order; junction bases with no gene match: 5. CDR3 nucleotide sequence: TGCGCCAGCAGCTTTAGCGGGGAGGGAACAGATACGCAGTATTTT. The encoded protein is CASSFSGEGTDTQYF.

V usage is TRBV6-6 and J usage is TRBJ1-6, with 9 bases matching TRBD1. The V and J ends lost 5 bases and 7 bases, in that order; junction bases with no gene match: 9. The germline V gene has CDR1 MNHNY and CDR2 SVGAGI (reference sequence). The length of the CDR3 is 16 residues. CDR3 nucleotide sequence: TGTGCCAGCAGTGCGCGTCCGACAGGGGGGAATTCACCCCTCCACTTT. Translating gives CASSARPTGGNSPLHF.

This clone was counted only a few times. J is TRBJ2-7 and V is TRBV6-2 or TRBV6-3, with TRBD2 identical over 8 bases. Germline loops: CDR1 MNHEY, CDR2 SVGEGT. Trimming took 2 bases from V and 0 from J; bases not matched to a gene: 9. There are 17 residues in the CDR3. The CDR3 loop is CASSYGSGGRSSYEQYF. CDR3 nucleotides: TGTGCCAGCAGTTACGGTTCGGGGGGGCGCAGCTCCTACGAGCAGTACTTC.

V and J are TRBV14 and TRBJ2-5; D is undetermined. V lost 6 bases, J lost 5 bases, and 13 bases lay in between. CDR3 size: 13 residues. Germline CDR1 and CDR2: SGHDN and FVKESK. The CDR3 nucleotides read TGTGCCAGCAGTGGTAGCTCAGTGGAGACCCAGTACTTC. It specifies CASSGSSVETQYF.

The CDR3 loop reads CASSGVAGGLPYNEQFF. The CDR3 DNA is TGTGCCAGCAGTGGGGTAGCGGGGGGGCTCCCCTACAATGAGCAGTTCTTC. The chain uses TRBV6-1 and TRBJ2-1, with 11 nucleotides matching TRBD2. After removal of 4 bases from V and 2 bases from J, the junction contained 7 bases not matched to a gene. This CDR3 has 17 residues. Per germline, CDR1 MNHNS and CDR2 SASEGT.

The rearrangement joins TRBV6-5 to TRBJ2-7; perhaps TRBD1 as D (5 bases). CDR1 MNHEY and CDR2 SVGAGI come from the germline V gene. The V end lost 8 bases, the J end lost 3 bases, and 11 bases lay between the germline ends. The CDR3 is 12 amino acids. CDR3 nucleotide sequence: TGTGCCAGCCGACAGACTTTCTACGAGCAGTACTTC. It specifies CASRQTFYEQYF.

The chain employs TRBV27 and TRBJ2-1; D not certain. The germline V gene encodes CDR1 MNHEY and CDR2 SMNVEV (reference sequence). The V end lost 3 bases, the J end lost 5 bases, and 11 bases lay between the germline ends. The CDR3 has 14 amino acids. The CDR3 region has the DNA TGTGCCAGCAGTTTCTTGGGCAGGCACAATGAGCAGTTCTTC. It is translated as CASSFLGRHNEQFF.

The gene calls are TRBV18 and TRBJ1-6; tentatively, D is TRBD1 (6 bases). Per the germline V gene, CDR1 is KGHSH and CDR2 is LQKENI. The CDR3 has 16 amino acids. Trimming removed 1 base from V and 6 bases from J, with 13 bases in between. CDR3 coding DNA: TGTGCCAGCTCACCACAGGGGGAGCTACGTAATTCACCCCTCCACTTT. Encoded protein: CASSPQGELRNSPLHF.

Comment on this clone: Other DNA sequences in this specimen translate into the identical CDR3. This sequence joins TRBV27 and TRBJ2-7; D remains ambiguous. There are 11 residues in the CDR3. Germline V gene lookup returns CDR1 MNHEY and CDR2 SMNVEV (reference sequence). Trimming took 4 bases from V and 1 from J, leaving 2 bases between them. CDR3 amino acids: CASSSSYEQYF. The CDR3 DNA is TGTGCCAGCAGTTCATCCTACGAGCAGTACTTC.

As regards this clone: Sequence at one end of the junction differs from germline and may be a read error. The rearrangement joins TRBV5-6 to TRBJ1-2; 7 bases match TRBD1. Per germline, CDR1 SGHDT and CDR2 YYEEEE. The CDR3 extends over 10 amino acids. CDR3 DNA: TGTGCCAGCAGCTTAACGGACAGGTCCTTC. Its protein is CASSLTDRSF.

This chain links TRBV2 with TRBJ1-3; D perhaps matches TRBD1 (6 bases). The V gene's germline CDR1 is SNHLY and CDR2 FYNNEI. V was pared by 6 bases and J by 0 bases, with 12 bases between. The CDR3 sequence is 15 residues long. CDR3 protein: CASSWQGSSGNTIYF. CDR3 nucleotides: TGTGCCAGCAGCTGGCAGGGGAGCTCTGGAAACACCATATATTTT.

The gene calls are TRBV9 and TRBJ2-1; 7 bases are shared with TRBD2. In germline, CDR1 is SGDLS, CDR2 YYNGEE. The CDR3 runs to 17 residues. V gave up 4 bases and J gave up 7 bases; unmatched junction bases: 17. The chain's CDR3 is CASSPVLGRAGWNEQFF. DNA for the CDR3: TGTGCCAGCAGCCCCGTCTTGGGGAGGGCGGGATGGAATGAGCAGTTCTTC.

V and J are TRBV2 and TRBJ2-2; D gene ambiguous. Germline V lookup: CDR1 SNHLY, CDR2 FYNNEI. The ends were cut back, 3 bases at V and 9 bases at J, with 8 bases in the middle. CDR3 length: 12 residues. CDR3 DNA sequence: TGTGCCAGCAGTGACCGGACCAGGGAGCTGTTTTTT. Protein: CASSDRTRELFF.

Only a few counts were recorded for this clone. The rearrangement uses TRBV6-5 and TRBJ2-7; D may be TRBD1 or TRBD2 (5 bases each). V was cut by 10 bases and J by 5 bases, with 18 bases left in between. Germline-derived CDR1 and CDR2 are MNHEY and SVGAGI. This CDR3 contains 13 residues. The CDR3 protein is CATSEGVEDEQYF. Here the CDR3 DNA reads TGTGCCACGTCCGAAGGGGTGGAGGACGAGCAGTACTTC.

The genes are TRBV15 and TRBJ2-1; 9 bases align to TRBD2. V trimming: 5 bases; J trimming: 1 base; junction bases outside the gene matches: 9. From germline, CDR1 is LNHNV and CDR2 YYDKDF (reference sequence). This CDR3 comprises 17 residues. CDR3 DNA: TGTGCCACCAGCGAGCGGGGGGCTACATCTTCCTACAATGAGCAGTTCTTC. As protein: CATSERGATSSYNEQFF.

The chain couples TRBV19 to TRBJ2-7; TRBD2 matches 9 bases. This CDR3 is 14 amino acids long. Trimming took 10 bases from V and 0 from J; bases not matched to a gene: 7. CDR1 is LNHDA, CDR2 SQIVND, per germline (reference sequence). The CDR3 DNA follows: TGTGCCACAGAGGGCGGGGGGGCCTCCTACGAGCAGTACTTC. Protein product: CATEGGGASYEQYF. Looking up the rest from reference TRBV19 and TRBJ2-7 gives the full variable domain: DGGITQSPKYLFRKEGQNVTLSCEQNLNHDAMYWYRQDPGQGLRLIYYSQIVNDFQKGDIAEGYSVSREKKESFPLTVTSAQKNPTAFYLCATEGGGASYEQYFGPGTRLTVT.

V is TRBV3-1 (or the pseudogene TRBV3-2) and J is TRBJ2-5, with a possible D match to TRBD2 (6 bases). The germline gives CDR1 LGHDT, CDR2 YNNKEL (reference sequence). The V end was cut by 3 bases, the J end by 4 bases, with 15 bases between. The CDR3 contains 15 residues. The CDR3 is CASSQPGTSTETQYF. The CDR3 bases are TGTGCCAGCAGCCAGCCCGGAACTAGCACAGAGACCCAGTACTTC.

The chain is built from TRBV11-1 and TRBJ2-3; unclear D gene. The V and J ends lost 3 bases and 1 base respectively, with 5 bases between them. The CDR3 consists of 13 residues. CDR1 SGHAT and CDR2 FQDESV come from the germline V gene (reference sequence). In DNA form, the CDR3 reads TGTGCCAGCAGCTTCGGCGGCACAGATACGCAGTATTTT. Its protein product is CASSFGGTDTQYF.

The chain has TRBV2 and TRBJ2-3; D perhaps matches TRBD1 (5 bases). Germline CDR1 and CDR2: SNHLY and FYNNEI. The CDR3 is 13 residues long. V was shortened by 6 bases and J by 0 bases, with 7 bases between the two germline ends. CDR3 protein: CASRAGSTDTQYF. The CDR3 DNA sequence: TGTGCCAGCAGGGCAGGGAGCACAGATACGCAGTATTTT. The full variable domain, with the rest looked up from reference TRBV2 and TRBJ2-3, is EPEVTQTPSHQVTQMGQEVILRCVPISNHLYFYWYRQILGQKVEFLVSFYNNEISEKSEIFDDQFSVERPDGSNFTLKIRSTKLEDSAMYFCASRAGSTDTQYFGPGTRLTVL.

The genes are TRBV19 and TRBJ2-6; D is possibly TRBD1 (6 bases). The CDR3 loop spans 17 amino acids. Between the trimmed V and J ends, which lost 5 bases and 3 bases, there was a span of 17 bases. Germline V lookup: CDR1 LNHDA, CDR2 SQIVND (reference sequence). CDR3 in DNA: TGTGCCAGTAGTCCCCCCCAGGGGTTGGGTGGGGCCAACGTCCTGACTTTC. This sequence encodes CASSPPQGLGGANVLTF.

J is TRBJ2-3 and V is TRBV28; the match to TRBD2 covers 7 bases. Trimming at V came to 3 bases and at J to 9 bases, leaving 9 bases not matched to a gene. The CDR3 totals 14 residues. Germline CDR1 is MDHEN and CDR2 is SYDVKM. The CDR3 region is CASSLDTGRGTQYF. CDR3 DNA: TGTGCCAGCAGTTTGGATACGGGGAGGGGAACGCAGTATTTT.